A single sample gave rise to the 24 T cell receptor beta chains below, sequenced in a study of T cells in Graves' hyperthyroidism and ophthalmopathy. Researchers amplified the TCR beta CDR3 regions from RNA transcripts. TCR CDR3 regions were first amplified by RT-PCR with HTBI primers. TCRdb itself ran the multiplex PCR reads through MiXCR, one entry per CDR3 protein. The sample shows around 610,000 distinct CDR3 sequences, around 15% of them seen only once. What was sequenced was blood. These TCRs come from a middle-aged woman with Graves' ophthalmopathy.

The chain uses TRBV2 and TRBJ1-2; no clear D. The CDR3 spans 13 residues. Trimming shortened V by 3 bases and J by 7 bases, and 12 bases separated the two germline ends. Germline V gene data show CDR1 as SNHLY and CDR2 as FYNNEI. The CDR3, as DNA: TGTGCCAGCAGTGATTTTGAGACTTCTGGCTACACCTTC. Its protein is CASSDFETSGYTF.

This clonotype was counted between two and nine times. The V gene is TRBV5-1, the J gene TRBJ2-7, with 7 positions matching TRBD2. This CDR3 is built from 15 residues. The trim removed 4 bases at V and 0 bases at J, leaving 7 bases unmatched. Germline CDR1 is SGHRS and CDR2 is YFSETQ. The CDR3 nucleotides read TGCGCCAGCAGCCGCCTGAGCGGGAACTCCTACGAGCAGTACTTC. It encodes CASSRLSGNSYEQYF.

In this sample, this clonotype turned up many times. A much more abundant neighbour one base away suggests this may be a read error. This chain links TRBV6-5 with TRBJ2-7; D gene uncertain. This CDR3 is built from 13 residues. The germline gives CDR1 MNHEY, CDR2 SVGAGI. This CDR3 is CVSSYGSSYEQYF. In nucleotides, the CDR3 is TGTGTCAGCAGTTACGGGTCGAGCTACGAGCAGTACTTC.

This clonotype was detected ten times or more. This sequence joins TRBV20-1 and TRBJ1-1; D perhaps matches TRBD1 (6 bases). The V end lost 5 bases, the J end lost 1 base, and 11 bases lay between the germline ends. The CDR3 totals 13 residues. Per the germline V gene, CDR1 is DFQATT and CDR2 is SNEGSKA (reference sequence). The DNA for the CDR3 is TGCAGTGCTGGGGGACATTCGAACACTGAAGCTTTCTTT. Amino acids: CSAGGHSNTEAFF.

CDR3 coding DNA: TGTGCCAGCAACTCCAGGACTAGCACCAGCTACGAGCAGTACTTC. It yields the protein CASNSRTSTSYEQYF. V and J are TRBV7-2 and TRBJ2-7; 8 nucleotides align to TRBD2. The J segment lost 3 bases and the V segment lost 7 bases, leaving 11 bases of the junction unmatched. Germline V gives CDR1 SGHTA, CDR2 FQGNSA. The CDR3 has 15 residues.

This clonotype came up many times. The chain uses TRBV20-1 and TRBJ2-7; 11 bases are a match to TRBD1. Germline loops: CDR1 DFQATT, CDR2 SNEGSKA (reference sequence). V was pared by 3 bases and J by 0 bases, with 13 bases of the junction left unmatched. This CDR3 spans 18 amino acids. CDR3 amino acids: CSARAASGTGGTSYEQYF. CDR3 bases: TGCAGTGCTAGGGCCGCCTCCGGGACAGGGGGTACCTCCTACGAGCAGTACTTC.

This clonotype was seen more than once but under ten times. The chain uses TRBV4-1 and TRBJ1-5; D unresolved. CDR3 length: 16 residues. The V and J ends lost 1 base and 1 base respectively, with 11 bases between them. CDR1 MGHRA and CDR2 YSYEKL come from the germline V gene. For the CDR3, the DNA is TGCGCCAGCAGCCAAGTCAGAGGGCTGAGCAATCAGCCCCAGCATTTT. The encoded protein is CASSQVRGLSNQPQHF.

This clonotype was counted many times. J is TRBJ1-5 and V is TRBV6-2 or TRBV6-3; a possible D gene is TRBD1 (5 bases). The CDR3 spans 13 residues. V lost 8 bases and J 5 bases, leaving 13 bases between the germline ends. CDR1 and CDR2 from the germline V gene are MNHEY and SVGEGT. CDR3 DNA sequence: TGTGCCAGCGGACCGACAGACTATCAGCCCCAGCATTTT. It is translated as CASGPTDYQPQHF.

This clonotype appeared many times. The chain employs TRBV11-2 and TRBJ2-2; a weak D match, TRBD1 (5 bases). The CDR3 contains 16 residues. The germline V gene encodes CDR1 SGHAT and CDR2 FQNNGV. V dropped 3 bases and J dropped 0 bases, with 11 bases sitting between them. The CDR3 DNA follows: TGTGCCAGCAGCTTGTACGGACATCCGAACACCGGGGAGCTGTTTTTT. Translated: CASSLYGHPNTGELFF. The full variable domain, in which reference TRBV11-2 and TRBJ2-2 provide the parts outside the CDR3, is EAGVAQSPRYKIIEKRQSVAFWCNPISGHATLYWYQQILGQGPKLLIQFQNNGVVDDSQLPKDRFSAERLKGVDSTLKIQPAKLEDSAVYLCASSLYGHPNTGELFFGEGSRLTVL.

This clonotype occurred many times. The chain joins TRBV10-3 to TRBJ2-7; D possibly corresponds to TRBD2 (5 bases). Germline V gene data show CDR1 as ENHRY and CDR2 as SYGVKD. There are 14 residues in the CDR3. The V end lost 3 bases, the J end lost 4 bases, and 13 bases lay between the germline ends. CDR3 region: CAISETLGMYEQYF. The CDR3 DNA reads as TGTGCCATCAGTGAAACACTAGGAATGTACGAGCAGTACTTC.

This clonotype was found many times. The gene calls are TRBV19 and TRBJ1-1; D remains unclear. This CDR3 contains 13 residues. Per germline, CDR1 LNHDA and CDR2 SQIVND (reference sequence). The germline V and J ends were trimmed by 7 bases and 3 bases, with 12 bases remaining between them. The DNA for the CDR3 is TGTGCCAGTAAGAGGGTTGGGGACACTGAAGCTTTCTTT. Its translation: CASKRVGDTEAFF. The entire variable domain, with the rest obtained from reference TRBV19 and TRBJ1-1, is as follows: DGGITQSPKYLFRKEGQNVTLSCEQNLNHDAMYWYRQDPGQGLRLIYYSQIVNDFQKGDIAEGYSVSREKKESFPLTVTSAQKNPTAFYLCASKRVGDTEAFFGQGTRLTVV.

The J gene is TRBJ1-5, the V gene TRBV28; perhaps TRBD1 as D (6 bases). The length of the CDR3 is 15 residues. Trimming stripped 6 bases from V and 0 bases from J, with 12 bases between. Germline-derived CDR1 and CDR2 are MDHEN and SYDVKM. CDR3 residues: CASRKTGFSNQPQHF. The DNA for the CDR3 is TGTGCCAGCAGGAAAACAGGGTTTAGCAATCAGCCCCAGCATTTT.

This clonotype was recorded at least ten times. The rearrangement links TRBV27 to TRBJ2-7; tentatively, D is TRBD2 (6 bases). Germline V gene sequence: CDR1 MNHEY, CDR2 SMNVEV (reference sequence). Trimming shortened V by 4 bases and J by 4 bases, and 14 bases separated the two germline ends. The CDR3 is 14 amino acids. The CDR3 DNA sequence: TGTGCCAGCAGTTGGAGGAGGGAGTCTTACGAGCAGTACTTC. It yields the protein CASSWRRESYEQYF.

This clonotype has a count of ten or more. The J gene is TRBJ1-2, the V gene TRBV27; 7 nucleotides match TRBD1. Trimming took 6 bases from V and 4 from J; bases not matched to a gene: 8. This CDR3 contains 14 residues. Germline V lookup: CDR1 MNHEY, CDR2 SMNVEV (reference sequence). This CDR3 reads CASRRNSGGYGYTF. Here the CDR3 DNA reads TGTGCCAGCAGACGCAACTCAGGGGGCTATGGCTACACCTTC.

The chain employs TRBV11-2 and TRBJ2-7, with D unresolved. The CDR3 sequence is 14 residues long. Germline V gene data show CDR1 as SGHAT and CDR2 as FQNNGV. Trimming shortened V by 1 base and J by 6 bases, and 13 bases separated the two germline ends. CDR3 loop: CASSLVSPGLEQYF. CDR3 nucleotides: TGTGCCAGCAGCTTAGTCTCCCCGGGTCTCGAGCAGTACTTC.

The DNA for the CDR3 is TGCAGTGCACTCTTAACAGGGTACCAAGAGACCCAGTACTTC. It codes for CSALLTGYQETQYF. The chain recombines TRBV20-1 with TRBJ2-5, with D maybe TRBD1 (6 bases). The CDR3 is 14 amino acids. V shed 6 bases and J shed 0 bases, with 14 bases lying between them. In germline, CDR1 is DFQATT, CDR2 SNEGSKA (reference sequence).

The CDR3 DNA reads as TGTGCCAGCGCCGGACAGGGGTACACTGAAGCTTTCTTT. It specifies CASAGQGYTEAFF. The chain carries TRBV7-9 and TRBJ1-1, with 9 bases that match TRBD1. Per germline, CDR1 SEHNR and CDR2 FQNEAQ (reference sequence). The ends lost 8 bases at V and 3 bases at J; junction bases unmatched: 4. This CDR3 comprises 13 residues.

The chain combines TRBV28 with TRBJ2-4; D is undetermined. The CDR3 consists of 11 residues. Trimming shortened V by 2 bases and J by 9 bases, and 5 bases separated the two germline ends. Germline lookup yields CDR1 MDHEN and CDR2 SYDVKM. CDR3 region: CASSLKGIQYF. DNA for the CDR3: TGTGCCAGCAGTTTAAAAGGCATTCAGTACTTC.

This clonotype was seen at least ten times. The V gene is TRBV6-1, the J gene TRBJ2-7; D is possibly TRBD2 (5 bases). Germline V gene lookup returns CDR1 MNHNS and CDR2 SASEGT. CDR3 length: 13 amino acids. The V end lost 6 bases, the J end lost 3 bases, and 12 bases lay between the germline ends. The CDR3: CASSPDYHYEQYF. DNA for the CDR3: TGTGCCAGCAGCCCTGACTACCACTACGAGCAGTACTTC.

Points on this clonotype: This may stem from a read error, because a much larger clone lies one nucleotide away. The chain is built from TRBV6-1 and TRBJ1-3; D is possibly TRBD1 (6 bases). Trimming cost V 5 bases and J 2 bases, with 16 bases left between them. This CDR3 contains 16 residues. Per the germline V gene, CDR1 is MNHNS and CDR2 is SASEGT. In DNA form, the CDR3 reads TGTGCCAGCAGTCCCGGACGGGGGGCGACTGGAAACACCATATATTTT. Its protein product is CASSPGRGATGNTIYF.

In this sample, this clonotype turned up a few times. This CDR3 is CAWSERAEQFF. CDR3 DNA sequence: TGTGCCTGGAGTGAGCGGGCAGAGCAGTTCTTC. The V call is TRBV30, the J call TRBJ2-1; TRBD2 might be the D (6 bases). The CDR3 totals 11 residues. The V end lost 1 base, the J end lost 10 bases, and 8 bases lay between the germline ends. Germline V lookup: CDR1 GTSNPN, CDR2 SVGIG (reference sequence).

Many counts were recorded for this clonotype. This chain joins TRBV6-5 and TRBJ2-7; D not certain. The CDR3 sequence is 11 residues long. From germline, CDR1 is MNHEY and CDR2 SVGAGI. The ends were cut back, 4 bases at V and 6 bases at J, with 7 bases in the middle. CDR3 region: CASSSRIEQYF. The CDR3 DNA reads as TGTGCCAGCAGTTCTCGTATCGAGCAGTACTTC.

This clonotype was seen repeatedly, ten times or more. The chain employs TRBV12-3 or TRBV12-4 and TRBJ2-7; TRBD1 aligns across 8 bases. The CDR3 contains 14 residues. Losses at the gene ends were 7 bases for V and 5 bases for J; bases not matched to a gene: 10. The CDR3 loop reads CASIQGAGYHEQYF. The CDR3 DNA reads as TGTGCCAGCATCCAGGGGGCAGGGTACCACGAGCAGTACTTC.

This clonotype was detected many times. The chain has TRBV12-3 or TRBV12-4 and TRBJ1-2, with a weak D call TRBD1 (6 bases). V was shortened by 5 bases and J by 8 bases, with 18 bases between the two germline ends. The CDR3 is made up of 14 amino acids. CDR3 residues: CASSAIQGSSGYTF. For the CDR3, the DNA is TGTGCCAGCAGTGCTATACAGGGTTCGAGCGGCTACACCTTC.